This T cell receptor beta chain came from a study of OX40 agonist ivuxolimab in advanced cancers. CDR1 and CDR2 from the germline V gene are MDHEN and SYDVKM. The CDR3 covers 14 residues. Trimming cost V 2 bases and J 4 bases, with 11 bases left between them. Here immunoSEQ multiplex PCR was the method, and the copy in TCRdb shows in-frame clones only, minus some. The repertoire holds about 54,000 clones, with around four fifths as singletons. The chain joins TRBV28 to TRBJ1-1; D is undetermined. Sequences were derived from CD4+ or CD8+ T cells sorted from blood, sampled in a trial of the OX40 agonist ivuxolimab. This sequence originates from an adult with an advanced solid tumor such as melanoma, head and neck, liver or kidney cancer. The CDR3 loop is CASSLPQESTEAFF. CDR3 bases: TGTGCCAGCAGTTTACCGCAGGAGAGCACTGAAGCTTTCTTT.